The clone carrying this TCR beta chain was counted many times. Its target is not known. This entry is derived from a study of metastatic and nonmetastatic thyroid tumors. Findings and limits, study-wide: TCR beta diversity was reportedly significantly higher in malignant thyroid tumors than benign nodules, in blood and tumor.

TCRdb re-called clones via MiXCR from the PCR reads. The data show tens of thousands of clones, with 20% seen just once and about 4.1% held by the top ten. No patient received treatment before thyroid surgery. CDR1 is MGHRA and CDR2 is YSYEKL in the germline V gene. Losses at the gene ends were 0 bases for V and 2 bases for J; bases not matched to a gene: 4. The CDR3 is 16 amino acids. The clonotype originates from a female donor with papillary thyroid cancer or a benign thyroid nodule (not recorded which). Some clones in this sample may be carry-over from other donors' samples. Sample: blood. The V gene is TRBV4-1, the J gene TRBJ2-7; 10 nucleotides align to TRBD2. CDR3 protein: CASSQEGLAGAYEQYF. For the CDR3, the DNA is TGCGCCAGCAGCCAAGAGGGGCTAGCGGGAGCCTACGAGCAGTACTTC.